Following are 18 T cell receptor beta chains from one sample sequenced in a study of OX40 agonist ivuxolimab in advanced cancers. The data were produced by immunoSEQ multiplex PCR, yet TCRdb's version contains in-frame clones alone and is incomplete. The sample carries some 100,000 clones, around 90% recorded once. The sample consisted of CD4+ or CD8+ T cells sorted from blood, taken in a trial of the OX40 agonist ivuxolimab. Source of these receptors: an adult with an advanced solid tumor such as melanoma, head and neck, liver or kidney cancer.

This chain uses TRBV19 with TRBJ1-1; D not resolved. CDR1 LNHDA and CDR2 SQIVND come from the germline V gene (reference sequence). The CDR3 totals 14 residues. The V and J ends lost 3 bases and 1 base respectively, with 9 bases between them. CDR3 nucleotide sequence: TGTGCCAGTAGTATTAAGGGAGGGAACACTGAAGCTTTCTTT. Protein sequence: CASSIKGGNTEAFF.

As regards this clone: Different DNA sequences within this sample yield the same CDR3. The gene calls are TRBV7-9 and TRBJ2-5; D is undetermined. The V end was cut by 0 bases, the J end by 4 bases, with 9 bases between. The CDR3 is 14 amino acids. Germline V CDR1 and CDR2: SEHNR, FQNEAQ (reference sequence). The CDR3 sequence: CASSLAGTGETQYF. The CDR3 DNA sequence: TGTGCCAGCAGCTTAGCGGGTACGGGAGAGACCCAGTACTTC.

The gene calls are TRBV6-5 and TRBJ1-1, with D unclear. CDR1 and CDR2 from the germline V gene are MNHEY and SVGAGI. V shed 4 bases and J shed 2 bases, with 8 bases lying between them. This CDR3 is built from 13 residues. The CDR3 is CASSSYGNTEAFF. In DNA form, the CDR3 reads TGTGCCAGCAGTTCTTACGGTAACACTGAAGCTTTCTTT.

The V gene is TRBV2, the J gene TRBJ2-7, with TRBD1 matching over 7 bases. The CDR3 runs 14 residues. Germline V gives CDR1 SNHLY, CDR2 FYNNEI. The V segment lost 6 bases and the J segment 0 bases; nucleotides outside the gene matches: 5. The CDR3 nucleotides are TGTGCCAGCAGGGGGACAGAGAGCTCCTACGAGCAGTACTTC. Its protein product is CASRGTESSYEQYF.

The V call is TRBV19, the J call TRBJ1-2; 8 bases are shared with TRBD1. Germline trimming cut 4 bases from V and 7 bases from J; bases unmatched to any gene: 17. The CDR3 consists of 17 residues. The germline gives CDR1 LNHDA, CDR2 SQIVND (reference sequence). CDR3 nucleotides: TGTGCCAGTAGTACTTACGGGACAGGCGGTTTTCGCGGTGGCTACACCTTC. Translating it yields CASSTYGTGGFRGGYTF.

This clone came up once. CDR3 amino acids: CASSYETTDAYEQYF. The CDR3, as DNA: TGCGCCAGCAGCTACGAGACAACGGACGCCTACGAGCAGTACTTC. The chain employs TRBV5-1 and TRBJ2-7, with D hard to call. CDR3 length equals 15 residues. V was pared by 3 bases and J by 2 bases, with 15 bases between. Germline V gives CDR1 SGHRS, CDR2 YFSETQ. The full variable domain, completed using reference TRBV5-1 and TRBJ2-7, is KAGVTQTPRYLIKTRGQQVTLSCSPISGHRSVSWYQQTPGQGLQFLFEYFSETQRNKGNFPGRFSGRQFSNSRSEMNVSTLELGDSALYLCASSYETTDAYEQYFGPGTRLTVT.

The CDR3 region has the DNA TGCGCCAGCAGCTACCTAGTTGAGGTAGCGCACGAGCAGTACTTC. This gives the protein CASSYLVEVAHEQYF. The chain combines TRBV4-1 with TRBJ2-7; maybe TRBD2 (5 bases). Deletions cut 5 bases from V and 5 bases from J, with 19 bases between. This CDR3 has 15 amino acids. The germline CDR1 and CDR2 sequences are MGHRA and YSYEKL.

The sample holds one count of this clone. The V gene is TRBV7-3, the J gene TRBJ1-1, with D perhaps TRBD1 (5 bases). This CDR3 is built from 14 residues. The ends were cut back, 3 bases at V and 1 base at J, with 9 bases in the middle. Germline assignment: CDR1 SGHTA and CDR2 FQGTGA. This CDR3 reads CASSFGTGNTEAFF. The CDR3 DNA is TGTGCCAGCAGCTTTGGGACGGGGAACACTGAAGCTTTCTTT.

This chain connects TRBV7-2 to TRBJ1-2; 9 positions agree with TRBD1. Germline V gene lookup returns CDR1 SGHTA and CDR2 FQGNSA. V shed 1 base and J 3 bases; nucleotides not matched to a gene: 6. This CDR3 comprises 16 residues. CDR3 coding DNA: TGTGCCAGCAGCTTAGTACAGGGGGCGAATGACTATGGCTACACCTTC. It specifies CASSLVQGANDYGYTF.

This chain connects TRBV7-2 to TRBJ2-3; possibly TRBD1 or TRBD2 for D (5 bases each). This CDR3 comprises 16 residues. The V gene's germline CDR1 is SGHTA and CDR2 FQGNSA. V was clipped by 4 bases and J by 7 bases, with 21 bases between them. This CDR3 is CASSSHQWAPGHTQYF. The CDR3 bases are TGTGCCAGCAGCTCCCATCAATGGGCGCCGGGGCATACGCAGTATTTT.

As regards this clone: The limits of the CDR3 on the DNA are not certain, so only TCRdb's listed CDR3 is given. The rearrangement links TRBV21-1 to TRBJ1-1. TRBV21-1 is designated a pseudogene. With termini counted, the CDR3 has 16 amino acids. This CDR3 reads CASRRPWGAGSSEAFF.

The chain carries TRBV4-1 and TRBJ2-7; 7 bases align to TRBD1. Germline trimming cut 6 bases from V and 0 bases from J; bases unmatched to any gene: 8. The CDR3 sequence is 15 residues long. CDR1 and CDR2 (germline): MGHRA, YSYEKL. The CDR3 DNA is TGCGCCAGCAGACATGCGACAGGGAGCTCCTACGAGCAGTACTTC. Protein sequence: CASRHATGSSYEQYF.

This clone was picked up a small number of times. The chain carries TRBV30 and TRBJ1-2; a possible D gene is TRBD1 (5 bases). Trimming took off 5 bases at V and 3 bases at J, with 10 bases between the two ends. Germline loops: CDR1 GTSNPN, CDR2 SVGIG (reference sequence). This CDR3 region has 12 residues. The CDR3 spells CAWGRAYYGYTF. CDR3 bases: TGTGCCTGGGGCAGGGCCTACTATGGCTACACCTTC. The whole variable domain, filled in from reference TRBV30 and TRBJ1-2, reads SQTIHQWPATLVQPVGSPLSLECTVEGTSNPNLYWYRQAAGRGLQLLFYSVGIGQISSEVPQNLSASRPQDRQFILSSKKLLLSDSGFYLCAWGRAYYGYTFGSGTRLTVV.

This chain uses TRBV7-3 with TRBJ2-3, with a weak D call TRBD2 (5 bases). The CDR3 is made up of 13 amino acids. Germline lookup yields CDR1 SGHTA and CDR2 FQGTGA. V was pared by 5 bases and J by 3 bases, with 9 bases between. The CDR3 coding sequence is TGTGCCAGCAGCACGACTACAACAGATACGCAGTATTTT. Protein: CASSTTTTDTQYF. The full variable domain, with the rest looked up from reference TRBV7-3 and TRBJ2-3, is GAGVSQTPSNKVTEKGKYVELRCDPISGHTALYWYRQSLGQGPEFLIYFQGTGAADDSGLPNDRFFAVRPEGSVSTLKIQRTERGDSAVYLCASSTTTTDTQYFGPGTRLTVL.

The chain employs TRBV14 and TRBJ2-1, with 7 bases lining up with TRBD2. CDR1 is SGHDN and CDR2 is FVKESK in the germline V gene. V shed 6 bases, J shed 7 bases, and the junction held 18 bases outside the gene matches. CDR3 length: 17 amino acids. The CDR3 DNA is TGTGCCAGCAGTCCTATCCGAGGGAGGGCCAATGAGAATGAGCAGTTCTTC. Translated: CASSPIRGRANENEQFF. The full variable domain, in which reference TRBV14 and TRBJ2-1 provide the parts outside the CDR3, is EAGVTQFPSHSVIEKGQTVTLRCDPISGHDNLYWYRRVMGKEIKFLLHFVKESKQDESGMPNNRFLAERTGGTYSTLKVQPAELEDSGVYFCASSPIRGRANENEQFFGPGTRLTVL.

CDR3 DNA: TGTGCCAGCACTTTTACGGACAGATTGGGCGAGCAGTACTTC. Encoded protein: CASTFTDRLGEQYF. This sequence joins TRBV28 and TRBJ2-7, with a tentative D call TRBD1 (6 bases). Germline V gene lookup returns CDR1 MDHEN and CDR2 SYDVKM. This CDR3 has 14 residues. The V end lost 7 bases, the J end lost 6 bases, and 19 bases lay between the germline ends. Filled out from reference TRBV28 and TRBJ2-7, the complete variable domain reads DVKVTQSSRYLVKRTGEKVFLECVQDMDHENMFWYRQDPGLGLRLIYFSYDVKMKEKGDIPEGYSVSREKKERFSLILESASTNQTSMYLCASTFTDRLGEQYFGPGTRLTVT.

Here the CDR3 DNA reads TGTGCCAGCAGTCGGGACAGAATGAACACTGAAGCTTTCTTT. This translates into CASSRDRMNTEAFF. The gene calls are TRBV6-1 and TRBJ1-1; TRBD1 matches 7 bases. This CDR3 region has 14 residues. V gave up 5 bases and J gave up 0 bases; unmatched junction bases: 3. Germline CDR1 and CDR2: MNHNS and SASEGT.

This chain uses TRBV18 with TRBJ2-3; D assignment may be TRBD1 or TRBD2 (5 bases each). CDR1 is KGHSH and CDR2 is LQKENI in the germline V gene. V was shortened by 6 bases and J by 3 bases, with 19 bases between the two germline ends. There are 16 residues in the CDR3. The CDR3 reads CASSSRRGAGTDTQYF. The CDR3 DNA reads TGTGCCAGCTCCTCGAGAAGAGGGGCCGGGACAGATACGCAGTATTTT.